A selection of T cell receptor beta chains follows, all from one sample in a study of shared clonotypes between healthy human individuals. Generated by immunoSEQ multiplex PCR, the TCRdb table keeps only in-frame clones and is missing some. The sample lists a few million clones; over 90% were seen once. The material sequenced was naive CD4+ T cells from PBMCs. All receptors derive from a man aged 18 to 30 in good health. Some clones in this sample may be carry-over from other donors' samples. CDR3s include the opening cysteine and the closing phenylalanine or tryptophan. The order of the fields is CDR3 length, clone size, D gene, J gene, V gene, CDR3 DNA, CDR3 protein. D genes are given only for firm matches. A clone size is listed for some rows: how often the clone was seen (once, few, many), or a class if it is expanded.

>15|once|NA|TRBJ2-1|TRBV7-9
TGTGCCAGCAGCTTAGTAGCAGGGTCCTACAATGAGCAGTTCTTC
CASSLVAGSYNEQFF
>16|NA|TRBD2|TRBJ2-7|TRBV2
TGTGCCAGCACCGACCCACTAGCGGGAGAGGGTGGCGAGCAGTACTTC
CASTDPLAGEGGEQYF
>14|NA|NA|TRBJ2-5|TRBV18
TGTGCCAGCTCAAACAGTGGTTCGCGGGAGACCCAGTACTTC
CASSNSGSRETQYF
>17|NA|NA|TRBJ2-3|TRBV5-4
TGTGCCAGCAGCTACGCTCCCGCAGGGGAGAAAGCAGATACGCAGTATTTT
CASSYAPAGEKADTQYF
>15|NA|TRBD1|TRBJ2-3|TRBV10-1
TGCGCCAGCAGTGAGTGGGGCAGGGGGCCTTATACGCAGTATTTT
CASSEWGRGPYTQYF
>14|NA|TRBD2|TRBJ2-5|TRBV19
TGTGCCAGTAGTTCCGGCGGGAGTGGGGAGACCCAGTACTTC
CASSSGGSGETQYF
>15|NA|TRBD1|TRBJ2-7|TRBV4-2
TGTGCCAGCAGCCAAGAACCCCAGGGGGCGGGAGAGCAGTACTTC
CASSQEPQGAGEQYF
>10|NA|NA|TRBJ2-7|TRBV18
TGTGCCAGCTCACCACAGGGCCAGTACTTC
CASSPQGQYF
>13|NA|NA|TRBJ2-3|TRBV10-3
TGTGCCATCAGTGAACGAAGAACAGATACGCAGTATTTT
CAISERRTDTQYF
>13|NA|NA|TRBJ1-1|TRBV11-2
TGTGCCAGCAGTCCCCCCGGCAACACTGAAGCTTTCTTT
CASSPPGNTEAFF
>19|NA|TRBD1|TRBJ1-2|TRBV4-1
TGCGCCAGCAGCCACTTCTTTAAGGGGCAGGGGGTTGGATCGAATGGCTACACCTTC
CASSHFFKGQGVGSNGYTF
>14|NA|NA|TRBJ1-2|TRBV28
TGTGCCAGCAGGGACTCCAATTCAAACTATGGCTACACCTTC
CASRDSNSNYGYTF
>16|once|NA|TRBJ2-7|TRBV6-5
TGTGCCAGCAGTTACTATCTGGGCGGAACAACCTACGAGCAGTACTTC
CASSYYLGGTTYEQYF
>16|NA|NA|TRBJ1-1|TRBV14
TGTGCCAGCAGCCAACACTCCGGGACGGCCTCGACTGAAGCTTTCTTT
CASSQHSGTASTEAFF
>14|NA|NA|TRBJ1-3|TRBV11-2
TGTGCCAGCAGCCAAAGGGGTGCCGGAAACACCATATATTTT
CASSQRGAGNTIYF
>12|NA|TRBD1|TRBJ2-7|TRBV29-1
TGCAGCGGGGGACAGGGGGCCTACGAGCAGTACTTC
CSGGQGAYEQYF
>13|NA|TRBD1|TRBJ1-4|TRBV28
TGTGCCAGCAAGGGGGCACCGGCGGAAAAACTGTTTTTT
CASKGAPAEKLFF
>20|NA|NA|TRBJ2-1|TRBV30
TGTGCCTGGACCCCGAGGGGGGTGACCCGAGGCATAAACTCCTACAATGAGCAGTTCTTC
CAWTPRGVTRGINSYNEQFF
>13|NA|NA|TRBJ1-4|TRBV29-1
TGCAGCGTTTCAGGTTTATCTAATGAAAAACTGTTTTTT
CSVSGLSNEKLFF
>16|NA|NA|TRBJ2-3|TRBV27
TGTGCCAGCAGTCACCGGGCGGTAGGTGGCACAGATACGCAGTATTTT
CASSHRAVGGTDTQYF
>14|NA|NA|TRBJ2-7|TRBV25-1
TGTGCCAGCAGTGATCTAAGAGGGGGCTACGAGCAGTACTTC
CASSDLRGGYEQYF
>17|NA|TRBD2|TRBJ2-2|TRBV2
TGTGCCAGCAGGGACATAAAGACTAGCGCGGACACCGGGGAGCTGTTTTTT
CASRDIKTSADTGELFF
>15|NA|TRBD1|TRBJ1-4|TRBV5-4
TGTGCCAGCGGACCCCTCGGGACAGGGGAAGAAAAACTGTTTTTT
CASGPLGTGEEKLFF
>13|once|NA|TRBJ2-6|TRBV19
TGTGCCACGAGGGAGTCTGGGGCCAACGTCCTGACTTTC
CATRESGANVLTF
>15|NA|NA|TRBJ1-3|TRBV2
TGTGCCAGCAGTAAAGACAGAATCTCTGGAAACACCATATATTTT
CASSKDRISGNTIYF
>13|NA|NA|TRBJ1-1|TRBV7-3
TGTGCCAGCAGCGTACAGGGGAACACTGAAGCTTTCTTT
CASSVQGNTEAFF
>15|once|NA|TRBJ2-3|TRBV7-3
TGTGCCAGCAGCTCCGGTGGTGGGAGGTCAGATACGCAGTATTTT
CASSSGGGRSDTQYF
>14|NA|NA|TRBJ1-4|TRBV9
TGTGCCAGCAGCGGCACAGGGACTAATGAAAAACTGTTTTTT
CASSGTGTNEKLFF
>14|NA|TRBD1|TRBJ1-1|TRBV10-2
TGCGCCAGCGGGGGACAGGGATCTAGAACTGAAGCTTTCTTT
CASGGQGSRTEAFF
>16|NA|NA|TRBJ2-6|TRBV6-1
TGTGCCAGCAGTGTCGTGTTAGGGCCCGGGGCCAACGTCCTGACTTTC
CASSVVLGPGANVLTF
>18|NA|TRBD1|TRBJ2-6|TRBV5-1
TGCGCCAGCAGCTTCCTCGGGACAGCTAGCTCTGGGGCCAACGTCCTGACTTTC
CASSFLGTASSGANVLTF
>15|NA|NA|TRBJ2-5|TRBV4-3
TGCGCCAGCAGCCAACGACCGGGACCTCAAGAGACCCAGTACTTC
CASSQRPGPQETQYF
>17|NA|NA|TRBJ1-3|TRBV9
TGTGCCAGCAGCCCCAACAGAGGGGTGGAAGTAGGAAACACCATATATTTT
CASSPNRGVEVGNTIYF
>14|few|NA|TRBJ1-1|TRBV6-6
TGTGCCAGCAGTTACTCCACCTATTACACTGAAGCTTTCTTT
CASSYSTYYTEAFF
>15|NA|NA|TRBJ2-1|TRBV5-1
TGCGCCAGCAGCTTCGGCTATACCTCCTACAATGAGCAGTTCTTC
CASSFGYTSYNEQFF
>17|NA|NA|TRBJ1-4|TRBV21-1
TGTGCCAGCAGCAAAGCTATTCGAGGCAGAACTAATGAAAAACTGTTTTTT
CASSKAIRGRTNEKLFF
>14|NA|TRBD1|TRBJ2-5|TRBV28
TGTGCCAGCAACCTCGGGGACAGATTAGGGGCCCAGTACTTC
CASNLGDRLGAQYF
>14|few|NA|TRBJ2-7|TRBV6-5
TGTGCCAGCAGTTACTCGCGGGGGCCCTACGAGCAGTACTTC
CASSYSRGPYEQYF
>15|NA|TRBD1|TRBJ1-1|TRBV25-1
TGTGCCAGCAGTTCGCGGGACAGCCTTAACACTGAAGCTTTCTTT
CASSSRDSLNTEAFF
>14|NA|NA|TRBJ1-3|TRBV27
TGTGCCAGCAGTTTGGGGAGTCCTGGAAACACCATATATTTT
CASSLGSPGNTIYF
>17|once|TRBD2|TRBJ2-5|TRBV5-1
TGCGCCAGCAGCTTGGGCAGACTAGCGGGGTTACAAGAGACCCAGTACTTC
CASSLGRLAGLQETQYF
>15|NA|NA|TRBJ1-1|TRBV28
TGTGCCAGCACCGGCGGTGGGAGATTGAACACTGAAGCTTTCTTT
CASTGGGRLNTEAFF
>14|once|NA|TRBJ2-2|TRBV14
TGTGCCAGCAGCCCCCGAGGGTTTTCCGGGGAGCTGTTTTTT
CASSPRGFSGELFF
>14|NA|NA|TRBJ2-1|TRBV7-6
TGTGCCAGCAGTCGCAGGGATTCCGACAATGAGCAGTTCTTC
CASSRRDSDNEQFF
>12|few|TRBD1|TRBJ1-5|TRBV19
TGTGCCAGTAGTCCAGCGGACAGGGCCGAGCATTTT
CASSPADRAEHF
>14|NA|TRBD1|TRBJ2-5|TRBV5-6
TGTGCCAGCAGCTTTGGACAGGGCGCGGAGACCCAGTACTTC
CASSFGQGAETQYF
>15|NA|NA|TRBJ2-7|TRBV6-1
TGTGCCAGCAGTGATTGGAACAGGAGCTCCTACGAGCAGTACTTC
CASSDWNRSSYEQYF
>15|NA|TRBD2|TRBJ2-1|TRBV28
TGTGCCAGCAGTTTAGATAGAATAGCGGGAGCCAGGGAGTTCTTC
CASSLDRIAGAREFF
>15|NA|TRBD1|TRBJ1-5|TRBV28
TGTGCCAGCGCCCCTCGGACAGGTAACAATCAGCCCCAGCATTTT
CASAPRTGNNQPQHF
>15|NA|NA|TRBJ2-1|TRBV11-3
TGTGCCAGCAGCTTACAAGGGGGGGCATACAATGAGCAGTTCTTC
CASSLQGGAYNEQFF
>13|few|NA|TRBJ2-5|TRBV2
TGTGCCAGCGCGGGGTCAGTACAAGAGACCCAGTACTTC
CASAGSVQETQYF
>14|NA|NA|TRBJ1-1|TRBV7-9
TGTGCCAGCAGCTTTACGGGACGCAACACTGAAGCTTTCTTT
CASSFTGRNTEAFF